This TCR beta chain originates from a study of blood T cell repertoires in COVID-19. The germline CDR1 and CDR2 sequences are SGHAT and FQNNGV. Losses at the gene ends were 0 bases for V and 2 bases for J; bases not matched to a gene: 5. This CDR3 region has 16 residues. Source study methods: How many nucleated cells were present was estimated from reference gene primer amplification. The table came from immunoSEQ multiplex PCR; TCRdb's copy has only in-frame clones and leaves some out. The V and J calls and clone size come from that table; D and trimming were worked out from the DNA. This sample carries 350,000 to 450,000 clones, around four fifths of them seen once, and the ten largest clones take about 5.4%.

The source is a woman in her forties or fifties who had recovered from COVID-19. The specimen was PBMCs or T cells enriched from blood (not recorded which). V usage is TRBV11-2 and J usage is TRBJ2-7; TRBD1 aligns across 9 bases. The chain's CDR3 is CASSLDAQGAAYEQYF. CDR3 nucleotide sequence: TGTGCCAGCAGCTTAGATGCACAGGGGGCCGCCTACGAGCAGTACTTC.